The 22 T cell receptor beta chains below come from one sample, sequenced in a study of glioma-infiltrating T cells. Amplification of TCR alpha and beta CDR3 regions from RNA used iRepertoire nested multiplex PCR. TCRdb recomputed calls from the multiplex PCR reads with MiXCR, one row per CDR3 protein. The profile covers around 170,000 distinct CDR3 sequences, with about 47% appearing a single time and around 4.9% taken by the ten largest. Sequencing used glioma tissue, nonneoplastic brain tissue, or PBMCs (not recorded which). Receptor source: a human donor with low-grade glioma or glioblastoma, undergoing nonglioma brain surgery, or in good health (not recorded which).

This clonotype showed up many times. The CDR3 reads CSADKNIQYF. In DNA form, the CDR3 reads TGCAGTGCCGATAAAAACATTCAGTACTTC. V and J are TRBV20-1 and TRBJ2-4; D gene unclear. Germline CDR1 and CDR2: DFQATT and SNEGSKA (reference sequence). This CDR3 comprises 10 residues. V lost 6 bases and J 4 bases, leaving 4 bases between the germline ends.

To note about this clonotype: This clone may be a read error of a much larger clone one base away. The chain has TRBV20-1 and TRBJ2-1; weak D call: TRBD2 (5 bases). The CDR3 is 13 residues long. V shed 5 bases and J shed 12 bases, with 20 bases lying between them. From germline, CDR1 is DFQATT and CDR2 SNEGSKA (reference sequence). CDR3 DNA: TGCAGTGCTTTAGGGCGGCTAGCTATAGGGCAGTTCTTC. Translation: CSALGRLAIGQFF.

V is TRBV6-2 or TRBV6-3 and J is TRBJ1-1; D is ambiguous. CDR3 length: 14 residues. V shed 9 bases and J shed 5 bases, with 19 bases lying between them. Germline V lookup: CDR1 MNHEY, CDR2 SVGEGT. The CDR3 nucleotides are TGTGCCAGTCGGCGTTCGCAGAGGAGAACTGAAGCTTTCTTT. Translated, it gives CASRRSQRRTEAFF.

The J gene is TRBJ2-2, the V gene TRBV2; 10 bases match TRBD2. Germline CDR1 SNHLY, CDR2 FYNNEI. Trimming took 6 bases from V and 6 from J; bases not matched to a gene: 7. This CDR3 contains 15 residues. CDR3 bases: TGTGCCAGCAGGGCCCTAGCGGGAGCGGCCGGGGAGCTGTTTTTT. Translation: CASRALAGAAGELFF.

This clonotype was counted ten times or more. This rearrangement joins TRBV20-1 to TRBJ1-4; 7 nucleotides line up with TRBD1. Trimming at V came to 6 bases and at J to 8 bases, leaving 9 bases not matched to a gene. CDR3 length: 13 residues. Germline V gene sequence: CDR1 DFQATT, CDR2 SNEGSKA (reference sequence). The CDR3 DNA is TGCAGTGCCGACGACAGGGAAGGAGAAAAACTGTTTTTT. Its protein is CSADDREGEKLFF.

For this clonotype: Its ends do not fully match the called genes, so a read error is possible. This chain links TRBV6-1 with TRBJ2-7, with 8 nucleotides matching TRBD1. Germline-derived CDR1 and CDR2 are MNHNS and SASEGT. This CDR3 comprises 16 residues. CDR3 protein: CASSEQTGVQGSPLHF. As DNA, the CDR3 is TGTGCCAGCAGTGAACAGACAGGGGTTCAAGGGTCACCCCTCCACTTC.

The CDR3 bases are TGTGCCAGCAGGTTCGGAAAAAACACAGATACGCAGTATTTT. This sequence encodes CASRFGKNTDTQYF. The chain carries TRBV12-3 or TRBV12-4 and TRBJ2-3; D remains ambiguous. The CDR3 runs 14 residues. V gave up 6 bases and J gave up 2 bases, with 12 bases separating them.

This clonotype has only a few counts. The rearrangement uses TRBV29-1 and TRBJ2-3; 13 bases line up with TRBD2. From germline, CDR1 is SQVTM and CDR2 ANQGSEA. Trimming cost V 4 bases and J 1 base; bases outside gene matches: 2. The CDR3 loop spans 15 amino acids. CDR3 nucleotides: TGCAGCGTTGTTGGACTAGCGGGAGGCACAGATACGCAGTATTTT. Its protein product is CSVVGLAGGTDTQYF.

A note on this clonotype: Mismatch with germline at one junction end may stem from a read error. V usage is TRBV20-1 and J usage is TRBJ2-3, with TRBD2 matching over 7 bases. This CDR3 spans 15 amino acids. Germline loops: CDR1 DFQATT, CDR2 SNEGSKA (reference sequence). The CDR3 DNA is TGCAGTGACCCACGGGCGGGAGTCGTAAGAGATACGCAGTACTTT. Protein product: CSDPRAGVVRDTQYF.

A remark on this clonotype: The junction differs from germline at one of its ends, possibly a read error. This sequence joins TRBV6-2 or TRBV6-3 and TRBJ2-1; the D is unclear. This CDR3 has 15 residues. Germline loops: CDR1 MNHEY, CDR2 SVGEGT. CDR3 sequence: CASSYRGSSYNEQLF. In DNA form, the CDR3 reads TGTGCCAGCAGTTACCGTGGATCATCCTACAATGAGCAGCTCTTC.

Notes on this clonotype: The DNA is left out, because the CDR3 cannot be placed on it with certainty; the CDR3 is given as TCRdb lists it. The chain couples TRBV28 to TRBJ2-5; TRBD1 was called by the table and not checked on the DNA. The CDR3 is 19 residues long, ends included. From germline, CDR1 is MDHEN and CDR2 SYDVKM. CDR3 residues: CASSILATGFFPRQETQYF.

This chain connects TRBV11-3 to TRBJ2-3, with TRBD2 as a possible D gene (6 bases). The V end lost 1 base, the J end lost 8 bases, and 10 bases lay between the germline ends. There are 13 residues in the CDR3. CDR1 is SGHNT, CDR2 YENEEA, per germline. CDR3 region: CASSLASGSTQYF. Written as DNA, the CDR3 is TGTGCCAGCAGCTTAGCCAGCGGGTCTACGCAGTATTTT.

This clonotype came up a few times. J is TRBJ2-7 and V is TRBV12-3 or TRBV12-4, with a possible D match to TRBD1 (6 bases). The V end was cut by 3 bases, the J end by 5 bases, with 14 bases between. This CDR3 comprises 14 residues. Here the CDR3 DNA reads TGTGCCAGCAGTTTTTTGCAGGGGTCCGACGAGCAGTACTTC. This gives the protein CASSFLQGSDEQYF.

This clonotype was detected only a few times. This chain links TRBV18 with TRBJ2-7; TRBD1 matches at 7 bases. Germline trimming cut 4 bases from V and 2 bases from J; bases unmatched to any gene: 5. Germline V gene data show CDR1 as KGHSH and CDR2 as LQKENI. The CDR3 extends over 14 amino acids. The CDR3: CASSLRTGPYEQYF. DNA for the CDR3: TGTGCCAGCTCACTCAGGACAGGCCCCTACGAGCAGTACTTC.

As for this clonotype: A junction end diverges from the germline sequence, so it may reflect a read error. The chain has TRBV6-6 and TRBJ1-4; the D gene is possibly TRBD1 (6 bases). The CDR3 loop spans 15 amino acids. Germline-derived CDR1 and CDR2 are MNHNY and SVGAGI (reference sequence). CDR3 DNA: TGTGCCAGGAGTTACACAGGGAGGTCTAATGAAAAACTGTTTTTT. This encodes CARSYTGRSNEKLFF.

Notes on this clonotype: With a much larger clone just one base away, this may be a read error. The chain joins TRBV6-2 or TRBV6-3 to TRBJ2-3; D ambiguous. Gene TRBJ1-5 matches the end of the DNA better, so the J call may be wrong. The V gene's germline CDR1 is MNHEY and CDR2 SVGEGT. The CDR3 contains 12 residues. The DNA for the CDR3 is TGTGCCAGCACCGGGCTAACAGATACGCAGCATTTT. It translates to CASTGLTDTQHF.

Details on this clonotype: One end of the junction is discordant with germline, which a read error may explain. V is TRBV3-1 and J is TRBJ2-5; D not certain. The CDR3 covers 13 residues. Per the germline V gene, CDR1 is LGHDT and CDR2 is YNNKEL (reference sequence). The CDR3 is CASSHGPTQTKYF. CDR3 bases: TGTGCCAGCAGCCATGGGCCAACCCAGACCAAGTACTTC.

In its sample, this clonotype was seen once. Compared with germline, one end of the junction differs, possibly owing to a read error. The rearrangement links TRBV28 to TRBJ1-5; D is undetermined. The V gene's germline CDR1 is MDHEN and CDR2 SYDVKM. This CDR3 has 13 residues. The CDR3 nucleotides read TGTGCCAGCAGTCACGCGCTTGGTCAGGCCCAGCATTTT. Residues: CASSHALGQAQHF.

The CDR3 DNA reads as TGTGCCAGCTCACCACCGTGGGGCCCCACAGATACGCAGTATTTT. Protein product: CASSPPWGPTDTQYF. The rearrangement links TRBV18 to TRBJ2-3, with D maybe TRBD1 (5 bases). Trimming cost V 0 bases and J 2 bases, with 9 bases left between them. The CDR3 loop spans 15 amino acids. Germline loops: CDR1 KGHSH, CDR2 LQKENI.

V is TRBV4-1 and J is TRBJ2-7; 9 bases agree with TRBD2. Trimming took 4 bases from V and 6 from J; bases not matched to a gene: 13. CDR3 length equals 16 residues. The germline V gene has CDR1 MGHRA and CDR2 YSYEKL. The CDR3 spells CASSPTLAGRTSEQYF. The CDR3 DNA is TGCGCCAGCAGCCCCACCCTAGCGGGACGCACGTCCGAGCAGTACTTC.

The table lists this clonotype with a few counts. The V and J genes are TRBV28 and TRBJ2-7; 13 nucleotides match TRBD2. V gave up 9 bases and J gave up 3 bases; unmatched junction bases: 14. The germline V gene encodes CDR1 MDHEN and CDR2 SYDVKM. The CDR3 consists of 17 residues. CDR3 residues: CASSFGLAGVLGYEQYF. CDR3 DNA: TGTGCCAGTAGCTTCGGACTAGCGGGAGTTTTGGGCTACGAGCAGTACTTC.

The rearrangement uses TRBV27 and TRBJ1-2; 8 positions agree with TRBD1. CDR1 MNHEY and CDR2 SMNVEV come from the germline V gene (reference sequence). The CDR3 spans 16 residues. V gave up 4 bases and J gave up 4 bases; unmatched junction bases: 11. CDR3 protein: CASSSTVGTGLYGYTF. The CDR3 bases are TGTGCCAGCAGTTCTACCGTCGGGACAGGACTCTATGGCTACACCTTC.